This T cell receptor beta chain was recovered during a study of CD4 T cells in relation to SARS-CoV-2 and coronaviruses. Points from the study as a whole: Memory recall responses, not primary responses primed in culture, are what the assay detects. Roughly three fifths of donors had memory CD4+ clonotypes crossrecognizing SARS-CoV-2 and common cold coronavirus spike. No crossreactivity against non-spike viral proteins was tested here.

Comments on this clone: The target antigen is unknown.

TCRdb's table, derived via immunoSEQ multiplex PCR, lists solely in-frame clones and lacks some. The data show about 64,000 clones, 85% to 95% seen once. The germline V gene has CDR1 SGHAT and CDR2 FQNNGV. The CDR3 extends over 16 amino acids. Trimming cost V 4 bases and J 2 bases; bases outside gene matches: 6. Unexposed donor CD4+ T cells date from 2011-2018, before the COVID-19 pandemic. CD4 enrichment then naive enrichment separated naive from memory CD4+ cells. This chain links TRBV11-2 with TRBJ2-1, with 9 nucleotides matching TRBD1. This receptor was identified in a human donor in good health. The sequenced material came from naive CD4+ T cells from PBMCs. This sample's subset: naive CD4+ T cells isolated by negative enrichment. The chain's CDR3 is CASSSVRDRAYNEQFF. CDR3 in DNA: TGTGCCAGCAGCTCGGTCCGGGACAGGGCCTACAATGAGCAGTTCTTC.